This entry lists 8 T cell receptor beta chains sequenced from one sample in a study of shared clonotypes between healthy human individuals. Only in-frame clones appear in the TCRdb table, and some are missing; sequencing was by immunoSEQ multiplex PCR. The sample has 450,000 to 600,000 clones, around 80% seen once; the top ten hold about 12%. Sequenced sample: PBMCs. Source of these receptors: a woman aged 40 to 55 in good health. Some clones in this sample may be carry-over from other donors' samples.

The CDR3 loop is CASSAGTGANYGYTF. Here the CDR3 DNA reads TGTGCCAGCAGTGCGGGGACAGGGGCTAACTATGGCTACACCTTC. The V gene is TRBV28, the J gene TRBJ1-2; 10 bases are shared with TRBD1. CDR1 and CDR2 (germline): MDHEN, SYDVKM. CDR3 length: 15 residues. With V trimmed by 5 bases and J by 0 bases, 3 bases remained unmatched.

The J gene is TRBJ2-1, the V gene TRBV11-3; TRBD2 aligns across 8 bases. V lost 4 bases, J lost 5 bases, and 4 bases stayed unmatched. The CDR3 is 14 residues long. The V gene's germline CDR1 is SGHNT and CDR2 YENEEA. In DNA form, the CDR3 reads TGTGCCAGCAGCTATGCGGGAGGAAACAATGAGCAGTTCTTC. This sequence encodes CASSYAGGNNEQFF.

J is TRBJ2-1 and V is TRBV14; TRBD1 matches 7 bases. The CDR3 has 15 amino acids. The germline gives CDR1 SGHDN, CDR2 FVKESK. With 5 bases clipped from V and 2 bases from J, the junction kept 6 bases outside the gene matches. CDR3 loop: CASSFRDSTYNEQFF. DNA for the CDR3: TGTGCCAGCAGCTTTCGGGACAGTACCTACAATGAGCAGTTCTTC.

This chain's CDR3 is CASSEWDRGSQPQHF. The CDR3 DNA reads TGTGCCAGCAGTGAATGGGACAGGGGTTCCCAGCCCCAGCATTTT. The V call is TRBV6-1, the J call TRBJ1-5; TRBD1 aligns across 10 bases. Per the germline V gene, CDR1 is MNHNS and CDR2 is SASEGT. This CDR3 is built from 15 residues. J was trimmed by 7 bases and V by 2 bases; bases with no gene match: 5.

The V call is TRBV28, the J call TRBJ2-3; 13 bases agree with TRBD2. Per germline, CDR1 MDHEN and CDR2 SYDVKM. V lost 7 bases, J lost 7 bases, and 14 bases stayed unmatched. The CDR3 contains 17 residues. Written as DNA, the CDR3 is TGTGCCAGCACCGAACCTGGGACTAGCGGGATTATCAATACGCAGTATTTT. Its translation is CASTEPGTSGIINTQYF.

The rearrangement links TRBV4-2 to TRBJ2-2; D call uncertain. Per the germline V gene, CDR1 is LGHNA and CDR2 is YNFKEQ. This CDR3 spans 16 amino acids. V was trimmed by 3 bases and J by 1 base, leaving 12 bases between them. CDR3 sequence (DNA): TGTGCCAGCAGCCACCAATGGGCGGAGAACACCGGGGAGCTGTTTTTT. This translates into CASSHQWAENTGELFF.

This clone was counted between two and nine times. CDR3 protein: CASGPAPSYEQYF. The CDR3, as DNA: TGTGCCAGCGGGCCTGCTCCGTCCTACGAGCAGTACTTC. V is TRBV11-2 and J is TRBJ2-7; the D is unclear. The V end lost 8 bases, the J end lost 1 base, and 12 bases lay between the germline ends. The CDR3 sequence is 13 residues long. Germline V gene lookup returns CDR1 SGHAT and CDR2 FQNNGV.

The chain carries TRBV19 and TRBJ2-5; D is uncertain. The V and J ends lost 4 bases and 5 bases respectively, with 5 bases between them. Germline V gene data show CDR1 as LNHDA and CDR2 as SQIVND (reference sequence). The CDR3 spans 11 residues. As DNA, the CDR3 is TGTGCCAGTAGTACACACGAGACCCAGTACTTC. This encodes CASSTHETQYF.